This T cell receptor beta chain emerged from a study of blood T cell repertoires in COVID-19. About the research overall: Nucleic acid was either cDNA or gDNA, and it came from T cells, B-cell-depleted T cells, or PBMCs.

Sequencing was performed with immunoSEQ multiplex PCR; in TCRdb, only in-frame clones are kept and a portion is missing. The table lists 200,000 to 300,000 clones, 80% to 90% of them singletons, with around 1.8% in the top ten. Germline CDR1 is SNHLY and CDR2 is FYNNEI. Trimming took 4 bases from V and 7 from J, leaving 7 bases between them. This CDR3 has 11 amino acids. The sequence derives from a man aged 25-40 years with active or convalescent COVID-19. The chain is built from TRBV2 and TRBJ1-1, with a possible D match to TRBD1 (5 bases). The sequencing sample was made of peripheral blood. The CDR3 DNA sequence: TGTGCCAGCAGTGGACAGTTTGAAGCTTTCTTT. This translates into CASSGQFEAFF.